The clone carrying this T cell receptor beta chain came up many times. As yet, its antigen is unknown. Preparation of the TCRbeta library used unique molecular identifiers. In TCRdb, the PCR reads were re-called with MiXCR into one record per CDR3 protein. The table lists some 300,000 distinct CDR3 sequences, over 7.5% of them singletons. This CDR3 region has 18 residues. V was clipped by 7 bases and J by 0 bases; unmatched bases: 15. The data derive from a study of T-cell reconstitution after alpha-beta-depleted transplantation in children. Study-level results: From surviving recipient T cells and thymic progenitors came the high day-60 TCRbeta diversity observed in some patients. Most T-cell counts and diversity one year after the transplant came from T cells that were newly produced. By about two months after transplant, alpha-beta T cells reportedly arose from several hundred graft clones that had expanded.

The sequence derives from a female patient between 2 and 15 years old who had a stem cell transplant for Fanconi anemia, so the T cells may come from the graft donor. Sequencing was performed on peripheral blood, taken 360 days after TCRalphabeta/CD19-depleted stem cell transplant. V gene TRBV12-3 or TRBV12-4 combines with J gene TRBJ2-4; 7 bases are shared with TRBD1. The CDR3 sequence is CASTRTGRGLLAKNIQYF. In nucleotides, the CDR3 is TGTGCCAGCACTCGGACAGGACGGGGATTGCTAGCCAAAAACATTCAGTACTTC.